This T cell receptor (beta chain) appears in the sequencing data of a study of blood T cells in healthy people across ages. Study-wide results and caveats: Unsorted PBMCs prevented conclusive naive versus antigen-experienced comparison. Versus aged donors, long-lived donors had higher diversity and more naive CD4+ cells.

On this clonotype: Its antigen is not identified.

Next came a second PCR, run for roughly 6 to 11 cycles, which used a sample-barcoded 5' primer along with a J-beta primer mix. A tag from a template-switch adaptor with 12 random nucleotides marked each cDNA molecule. TCRdb called the 5' RACE reads again in MiXCR, with one record for every CDR3 protein. The sample carries some 1.4 million distinct CDR3 sequences, roughly 45% recorded once. The study recruited healthy Caucasian donors from Russia who were aged about 6 to 90. CDR1 is SGHAT and CDR2 is FQNNGV in the germline V gene. V was pared by 3 bases and J by 4 bases, with 12 bases between. The CDR3 has 14 amino acids.

The receptor comes from a woman aged 18-29 years in good health. The gene calls are TRBV11-2 and TRBJ1-1, with D perhaps TRBD1 (6 bases). Source material: blood. CDR3 nucleotide sequence: TGTGCCAGCAGCTTCCAAGGGGGGAGCACTGAAGCTTTCTTT. Translated: CASSFQGGSTEAFF. The variable domain in full, completed from reference TRBV11-2 and TRBJ1-1, reads EAGVAQSPRYKIIEKRQSVAFWCNPISGHATLYWYQQILGQGPKLLIQFQNNGVVDDSQLPKDRFSAERLKGVDSTLKIQPAKLEDSAVYLCASSFQGGSTEAFFGQGTRLTVV.